These T cell receptor beta chains were read from a single sample in a study of T cells in Graves' hyperthyroidism and ophthalmopathy. TCRdb called the multiplex PCR reads again in MiXCR, with one record for every CDR3 protein. The sample lists around 480,000 distinct CDR3 sequences; approximately 15% were seen once. Sequencing used blood. The receptors originated from a woman younger than 35 with Graves' hyperthyroidism. CDR3s include the opening cysteine and the closing phenylalanine or tryptophan. The D gene is left open where the match is weak. The size of a clone is reported for some rows only, either as once, few or many, or as a class for expanded clones.

V gene	D gene	clone size	J gene	CDR3 DNA	CDR3 protein
TRBV30	NA	many	TRBJ1-2	TGTGCCTGGAGTCCCCGAAACTATGGCTACACCTTC	CAWSPRNYGYTF
TRBV5-1	TRBD1	many	TRBJ2-7	TGCGCCAGCAGCTTGGGGGACAGTTACTACGAGCAGTACTTC	CASSLGDSYYEQYF
TRBV7-8	NA	many	TRBJ2-5	TGTGCCAGCAGCATTCAGGGGCGAGAGACCCAGTACTTC	CASSIQGRETQYF
TRBV4-2	TRBD1	many	TRBJ1-1	TGTGCCAGCAGCCAAAAATCAGGGGGGCGGAACACTGAAGCTTTCTTT	CASSQKSGGRNTEAFF
TRBV7-2	TRBD2	many	TRBJ2-3	TGTGCCAGCAGCTTAGGGATAGCGGGAGGTGAAGATACGCAGTATTTT	CASSLGIAGGEDTQYF
TRBV12-3/TRBV12-4	TRBD2	many	TRBJ2-3	TGTGCCAGCAGTCCCCTTTTCAGCGGGATACGAAATACGCAGTATTTT	CASSPLFSGIRNTQYF
TRBV12-3/TRBV12-4	TRBD1	many	TRBJ2-5	TGTGCCACCCGACAGGGGGCTCGAGGAGAGACCCAGTACTTC	CATRQGARGETQYF
TRBV12-3/TRBV12-4	TRBD1	few	TRBJ1-1	TGTGCCAGCAGTCAGGGGGCCGCTGAAGCTTTCTTT	CASSQGAAEAFF
TRBV6-5	NA	NA	TRBJ1-6	TGTGCCAGCAGTTCTGGGTCGAATACACCCCTCCACTTT	CASSSGSNTPLHF
TRBV20-1	TRBD1	many	TRBJ2-5	TGCAGTGCTAGAGGAGTGGACAGGGCAGATTCGGAAGCCCAGTACTTC	CSARGVDRADSEAQYF
TRBV19	TRBD1	few	TRBJ2-2	TGTGCCAGTAGTCCCGGGTCAGGGGGTTGGACCGGGGAGCTGTTTTTT	CASSPGSGGWTGELFF
TRBV15	TRBD1	many	TRBJ2-3	TGTGCCACCAGGCTCGACAGGGGTAGGACAGATACGCAGTATTTT	CATRLDRGRTDTQYF
TRBV6-1	TRBD2	NA	TRBJ2-1	TGTGCCAGCAGTGAAATGGGACTAGCGGGAGTCAATGAGCAGTTCTTC	CASSEMGLAGVNEQFF
TRBV27	NA	many	TRBJ1-1	TGTGCCAGCAATCGGGGTCCGAACACTGAAGCTTTCTTT	CASNRGPNTEAFF
TRBV12-3/TRBV12-4	NA	NA	TRBJ2-3	TGTGCCAGCACCCAGGGTTCGGGACATCGCACAGATACGCAGTATTTT	CASTQGSGHRTDTQYF
TRBV5-1	TRBD1	NA	TRBJ2-6	TGCGCCAGCAGCCGGGACAGGGGCCAGGGGGCTTCATCTGGGGCCAACGTCCTGACTTTC	CASSRDRGQGASSGANVLTF
TRBV2	NA	NA	TRBJ1-2	TGTGCCAGCAGTCACATCCGCGGGAGCACTAACTATGGCTACACCTTC	CASSHIRGSTNYGYTF